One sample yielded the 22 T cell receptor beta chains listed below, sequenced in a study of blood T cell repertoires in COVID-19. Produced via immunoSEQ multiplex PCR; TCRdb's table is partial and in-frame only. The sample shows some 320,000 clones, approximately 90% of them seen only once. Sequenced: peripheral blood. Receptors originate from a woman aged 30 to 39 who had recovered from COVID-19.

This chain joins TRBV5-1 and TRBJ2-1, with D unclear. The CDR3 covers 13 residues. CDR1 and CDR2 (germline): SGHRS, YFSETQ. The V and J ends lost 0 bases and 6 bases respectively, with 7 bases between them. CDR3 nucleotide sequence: TGCGCCAGCAGCTTGGATACAGTCAATGAGCAGTTCTTC. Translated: CASSLDTVNEQFF.

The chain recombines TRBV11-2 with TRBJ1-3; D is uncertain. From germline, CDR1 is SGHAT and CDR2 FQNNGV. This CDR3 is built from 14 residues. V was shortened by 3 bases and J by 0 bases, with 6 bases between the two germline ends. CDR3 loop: CASSFSYSGNTIYF. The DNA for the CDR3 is TGTGCCAGCAGCTTTAGCTACTCTGGAAACACCATATATTTT.

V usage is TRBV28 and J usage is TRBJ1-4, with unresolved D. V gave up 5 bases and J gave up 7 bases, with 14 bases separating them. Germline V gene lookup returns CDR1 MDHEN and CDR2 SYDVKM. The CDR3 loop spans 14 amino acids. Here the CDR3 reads CASSPSGGIEKLFF. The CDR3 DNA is TGTGCCAGCAGTCCCTCGGGAGGGATTGAAAAACTGTTTTTT.

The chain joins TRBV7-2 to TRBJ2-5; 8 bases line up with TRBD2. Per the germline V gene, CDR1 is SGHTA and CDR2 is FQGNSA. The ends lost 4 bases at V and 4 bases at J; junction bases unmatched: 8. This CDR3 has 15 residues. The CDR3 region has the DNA TGTGCCAGCAGCTACCAAGCGGGGGTAGGAGAGACCCAGTACTTC. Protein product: CASSYQAGVGETQYF.

The CDR3 here is CASNLGTLSSYEQYF. The CDR3 DNA is TGTGCCAGCAACCTAGGGACACTGAGCTCCTACGAGCAGTACTTC. The chain links TRBV6-5 to TRBJ2-7, with a tentative D call TRBD1 (6 bases). Germline V CDR1 and CDR2: MNHEY, SVGAGI. This CDR3 comprises 15 residues. Trimming removed 7 bases at V and 0 bases at J, with 16 bases between.

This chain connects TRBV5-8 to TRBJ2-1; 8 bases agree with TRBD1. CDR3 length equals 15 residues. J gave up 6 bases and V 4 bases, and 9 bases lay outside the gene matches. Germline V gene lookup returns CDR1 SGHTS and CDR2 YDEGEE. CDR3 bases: TGTGCCAGCAGCCATGACAGGGGTCATGGCAATGAGCAGTTCTTC. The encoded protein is CASSHDRGHGNEQFF.

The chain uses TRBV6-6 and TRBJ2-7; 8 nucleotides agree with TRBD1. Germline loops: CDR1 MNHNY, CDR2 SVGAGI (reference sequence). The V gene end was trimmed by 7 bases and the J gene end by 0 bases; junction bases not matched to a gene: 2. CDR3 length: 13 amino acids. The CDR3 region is CASTGQVSYEQYF. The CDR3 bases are TGTGCCAGCACGGGACAGGTCTCCTACGAGCAGTACTTC.

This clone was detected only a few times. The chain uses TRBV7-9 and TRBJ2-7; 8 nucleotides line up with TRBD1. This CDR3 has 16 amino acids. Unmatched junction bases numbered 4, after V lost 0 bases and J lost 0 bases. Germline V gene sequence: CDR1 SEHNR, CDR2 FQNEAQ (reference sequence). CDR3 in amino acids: CASSLAGTGDSYEQYF. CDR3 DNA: TGTGCCAGCAGCTTAGCGGGGACAGGTGACTCCTACGAGCAGTACTTC.

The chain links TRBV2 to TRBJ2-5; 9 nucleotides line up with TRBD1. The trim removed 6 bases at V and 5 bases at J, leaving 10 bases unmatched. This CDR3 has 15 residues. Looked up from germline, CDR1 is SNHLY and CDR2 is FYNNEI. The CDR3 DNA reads TGTGCCAGCAGAGCCGGGACAGGGTCGTTGGAGACCCAGTACTTC. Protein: CASRAGTGSLETQYF.

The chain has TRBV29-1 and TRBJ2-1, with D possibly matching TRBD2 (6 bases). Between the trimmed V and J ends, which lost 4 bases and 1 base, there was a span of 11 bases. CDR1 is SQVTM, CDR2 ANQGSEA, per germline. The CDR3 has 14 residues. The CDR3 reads CSVVRGSSYNEQFF. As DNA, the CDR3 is TGCAGCGTTGTGCGGGGTAGTTCCTACAATGAGCAGTTCTTC.

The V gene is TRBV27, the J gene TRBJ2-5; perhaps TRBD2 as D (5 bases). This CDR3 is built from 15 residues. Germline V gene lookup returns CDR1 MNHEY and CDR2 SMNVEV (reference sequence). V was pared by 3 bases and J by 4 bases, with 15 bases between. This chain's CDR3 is CASSFRRPRGETQYF. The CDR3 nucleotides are TGTGCCAGCAGTTTCCGACGGCCCCGGGGAGAGACCCAGTACTTC.

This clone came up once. Written as DNA, the CDR3 is TGTGCCAGCAGCGTTATCCTCCAGGGGGCCGAAGCTTTCTTT. As protein: CASSVILQGAEAFF. The chain uses TRBV9 and TRBJ1-1, with TRBD1 identical over 8 bases. This CDR3 region has 14 residues. After removal of 2 bases from V and 8 bases from J, the junction contained 8 bases not matched to a gene. CDR1 and CDR2 from the germline V gene are SGDLS and YYNGEE.

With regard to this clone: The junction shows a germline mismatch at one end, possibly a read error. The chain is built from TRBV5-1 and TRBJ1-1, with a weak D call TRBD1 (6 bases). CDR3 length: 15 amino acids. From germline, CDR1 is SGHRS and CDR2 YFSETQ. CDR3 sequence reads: CASSADSWLNNEAFF. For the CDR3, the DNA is TGCGCCAGCAGCGCGGACAGTTGGTTAAACAATGAAGCTTTCTTT.

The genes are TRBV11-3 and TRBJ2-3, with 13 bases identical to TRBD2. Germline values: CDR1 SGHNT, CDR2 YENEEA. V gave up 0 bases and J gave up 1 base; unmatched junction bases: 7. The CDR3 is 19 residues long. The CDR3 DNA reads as TGTGCCAGCAGCTTAGATGGGACTAGCGGGGCCCCTGGCACAGATACGCAGTATTTT. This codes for CASSLDGTSGAPGTDTQYF.

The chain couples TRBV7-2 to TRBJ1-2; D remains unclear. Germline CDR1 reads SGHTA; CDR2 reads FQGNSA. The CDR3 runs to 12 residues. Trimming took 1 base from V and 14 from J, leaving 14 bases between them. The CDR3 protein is CASSLVSGVDTF. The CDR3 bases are TGTGCCAGCAGCTTAGTGAGCGGGGTGGATACCTTC.

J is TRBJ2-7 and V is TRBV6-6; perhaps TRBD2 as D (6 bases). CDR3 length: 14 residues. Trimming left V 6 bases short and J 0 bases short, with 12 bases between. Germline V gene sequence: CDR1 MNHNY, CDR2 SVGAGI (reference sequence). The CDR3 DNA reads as TGTGCCAGCAGGCTCGGCGGGGACTCCTACGAGCAGTACTTC. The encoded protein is CASRLGGDSYEQYF.

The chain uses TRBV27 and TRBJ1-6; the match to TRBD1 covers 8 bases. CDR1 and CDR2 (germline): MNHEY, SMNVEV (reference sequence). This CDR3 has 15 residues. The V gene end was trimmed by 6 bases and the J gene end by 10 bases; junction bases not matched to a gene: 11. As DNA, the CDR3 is TGTGCCAGCAGCGCGGACTGGACAGGGAACTCACCCCTCCACTTT. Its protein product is CASSADWTGNSPLHF.

The CDR3 here is CASSESGATGELFF. As DNA, the CDR3 is TGTGCCAGCAGTGAATCAGGCGCCACCGGGGAGCTGTTTTTT. This chain joins TRBV2 and TRBJ2-2; D gene ambiguous. Germline CDR1 is SNHLY and CDR2 is FYNNEI. With 2 bases removed from V and 4 bases from J, the gap between germline ends came to 8 bases. The CDR3 loop spans 14 amino acids.

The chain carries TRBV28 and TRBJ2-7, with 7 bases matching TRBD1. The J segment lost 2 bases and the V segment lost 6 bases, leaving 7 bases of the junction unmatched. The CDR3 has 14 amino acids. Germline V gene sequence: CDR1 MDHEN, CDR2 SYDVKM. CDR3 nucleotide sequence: TGTGCCAGCAGGGAGACAGGGAACGCCTACGAGCAGTACTTC. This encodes CASRETGNAYEQYF.

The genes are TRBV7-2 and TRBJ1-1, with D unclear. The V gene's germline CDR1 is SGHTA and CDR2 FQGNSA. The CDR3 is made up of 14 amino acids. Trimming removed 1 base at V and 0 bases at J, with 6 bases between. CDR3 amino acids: CASSLGVMNTEAFF. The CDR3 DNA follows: TGTGCCAGCAGCTTAGGTGTCATGAACACTGAAGCTTTCTTT.

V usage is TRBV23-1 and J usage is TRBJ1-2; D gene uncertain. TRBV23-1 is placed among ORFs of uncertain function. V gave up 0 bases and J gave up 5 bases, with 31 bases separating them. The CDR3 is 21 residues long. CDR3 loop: CASSQSTRDSNRTRVGYGYTF. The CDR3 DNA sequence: TGCGCCAGCAGTCAATCGACGAGAGATTCAAATAGAACTCGGGTCGGATATGGCTACACCTTC.

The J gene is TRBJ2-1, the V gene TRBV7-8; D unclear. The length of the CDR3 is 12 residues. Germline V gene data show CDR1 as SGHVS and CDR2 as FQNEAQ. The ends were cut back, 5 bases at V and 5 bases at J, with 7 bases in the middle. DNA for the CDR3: TGTGCCAGCAGCCTACTGGACAATGAGCAGTTCTTC. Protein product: CASSLLDNEQFF.